The clone carrying this T cell receptor (beta chain) was seen a handful of times. V was clipped by 6 bases and J by 8 bases; unmatched bases: 7. Germline-derived CDR1 and CDR2 are WNHNN and SYGVQD (reference sequence). The CDR3 runs 13 residues. It was patients with CD8+CD57+ cell expansion by flow cytometry who were chosen for sequencing. Each patient gave a blood sample that was collected before any therapy had been received. The TCR beta profiling, which covered VDJ combination and CDR3 sequence, was carried out using genomic DNA as the template. One entry per CDR3 protein results from TCRdb running MiXCR on the reads. The profile shows 260,000 or so distinct CDR3 sequences, 40% to 50% of them singletons. This specimen comes from a study of CD8+CD57+ T cells in acquired aplastic anemia.

Sequenced sample: sorted CD4+, CD8+, or CD8+CD57+ T cells (not recorded which) from PBMCs. This sequence originates from a human donor with aplastic anemia. V usage is TRBV10-1 and J usage is TRBJ2-1; TRBD2 agrees at 7 bases. CDR3 in DNA: TGCGCCAGCAGGGGAGGGTGGGGGGATGAGCAGTTCTTC. The encoded protein is CASRGGWGDEQFF.